A selection of T cell receptor beta chains follows, all from one sample in a study of memory CD8 T cells in hepatitis C reinfection. Profiled with immunoSEQ multiplex PCR; TCRdb holds only in-frame clones, not every one. In the table there are about 50,000 clones, roughly 89% of which are singletons. Sequenced sample: naive CD8+ T cells sorted from blood. The origin of the receptors is a young man with hepatitis C virus infection. Each CDR3 is given with its conserved first and last residue. D genes are given only for firm matches. Only some rows state a clone size, as once, few, many or a class for expanded clones.

V gene,clone size,J gene,D gene,CDR3 DNA,CDR3 protein
TRBV10-3,NA,TRBJ1-3,NA,TGTGCCATCAGTGAGTGGAGGGGGGGCTCTGGAAACACCATATATTTT,CAISEWRGGSGNTIYF
TRBV6-1,NA,TRBJ1-6,TRBD1,TGTGCCAGCAACCGAGGACAGGGAAATTCACCCCTCCACTTT,CASNRGQGNSPLHF
TRBV9,NA,TRBJ2-3,TRBD2,TGTGCCAGCAGCGTGTTCGGCGGGGGGGCCTCAGATACGCAGTATTTT,CASSVFGGGASDTQYF
TRBV19,NA,TRBJ2-5,TRBD1,TGTGCCAGCAGGAGAGGGACAGGGGCAAGGGAGACCCAGTACTTC,CASRRGTGARETQYF
TRBV11-2,once,TRBJ2-2,NA,TGTGCCAGCAGCCGATTTCGGGATACAGAACCGACCGGGGAGCTGTTTTTT,CASSRFRDTEPTGELFF
TRBV7-9,NA,TRBJ2-1,TRBD2,TGTGCCAGCAGCTCCCTCAGCGGGAGCTCCTACAATGAGCAGTTCTTC,CASSSLSGSSYNEQFF
TRBV6-1,NA,TRBJ2-3,TRBD2,TGTGCCAGCAGTGAAAGTAGCGGGGGGGTAGTCCGTCGGACAGATACGCAGTATTTT,CASSESSGGVVRRTDTQYF
TRBV6-1,few,TRBJ2-2,TRBD2,TGTGCCAGCAGTGTAGCGGGAGACACCGGGGAGCTGTTTTTT,CASSVAGDTGELFF
TRBV9,NA,TRBJ2-1,TRBD2,TGTGCCAGCAGCGCCCCCGGGGGGACTAATGAGCAGTTCTTC,CASSAPGGTNEQFF
TRBV30,NA,TRBJ1-5,TRBD1,TGTGCCTGGAGTCTTACAGGGGGTCGTCAGCCCCAGCATTTT,CAWSLTGGRQPQHF
TRBV27,NA,TRBJ2-7,TRBD2,TGTGCCAGCAGTTCCTTTGGCGGGAGATATGGCGAGCAGTACTTC,CASSSFGGRYGEQYF
TRBV7-2,NA,TRBJ2-2,NA,TGTGCCAGCAGTTCCCCTACTAGTGAGGCCGGGGAGCTGTTTTTT,CASSSPTSEAGELFF
TRBV9,NA,TRBJ2-5,TRBD2,TGTGCCAGCAGCGACGGACTAGCGGGAGTAGTGGAAGAGACCCAGTACTTC,CASSDGLAGVVEETQYF
TRBV5-6,once,TRBJ2-5,NA,TGTGCCAGCAGCCGGGACACTTCCCAAGAGACCCAGTACTTC,CASSRDTSQETQYF
TRBV4-3,NA,TRBJ2-1,TRBD2,TGCGCCAGCAGCCAAGGACTAGCGGGGGGTTTTGACAAAAGCAATGAGCAGTTCTTC,CASSQGLAGGFDKSNEQFF
TRBV5-5,NA,TRBJ2-1,NA,TGTGCCAGCAGCTTGGGGGCGCGCAGTTACAATGAGCAGTTCTTC,CASSLGARSYNEQFF
TRBV6-5,NA,TRBJ2-3,NA,TGTGCCAGCTCCGGGGGAGCAGATACGCAGTATTTT,CASSGGADTQYF
TRBV7-3,NA,TRBJ2-2,NA,TGTGCCAGCAGCCCCGAAATTCCCCGAGACACCGGGGAGCTGTTTTTT,CASSPEIPRDTGELFF
TRBV27,NA,TRBJ2-2,TRBD1,TGTGCCAGCAGTGCGATCCGGGACAGGGGGCTCGACGGGGAGCTGTTTTTT,CASSAIRDRGLDGELFF
TRBV27,NA,TRBJ2-7,TRBD2,TGTGCCAGCAGTTTAGCGGGAGGGTACGAGCAGTACTTC,CASSLAGGYEQYF
TRBV7-9,once,TRBJ2-3,NA,TGTGCCAGCAGCTTACGTACACCAGGGAAGGTAGATACGCAGTATTTT,CASSLRTPGKVDTQYF
TRBV4-1,NA,TRBJ1-2,NA,TGCGCCAGCAGCCAAGGTCCAGGGACTAACTATGGCTACACCTTC,CASSQGPGTNYGYTF